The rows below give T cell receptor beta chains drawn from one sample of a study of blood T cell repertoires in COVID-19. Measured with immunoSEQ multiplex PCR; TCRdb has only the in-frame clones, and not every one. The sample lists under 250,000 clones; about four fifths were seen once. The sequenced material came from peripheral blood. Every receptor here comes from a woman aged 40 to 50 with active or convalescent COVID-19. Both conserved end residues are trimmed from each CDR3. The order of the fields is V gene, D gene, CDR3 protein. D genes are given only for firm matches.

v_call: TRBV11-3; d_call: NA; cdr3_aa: ASSFNILESNEKLF
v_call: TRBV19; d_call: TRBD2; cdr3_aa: ASSRSSGYEQY
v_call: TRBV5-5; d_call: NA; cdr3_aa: ASSLEWGDKAF
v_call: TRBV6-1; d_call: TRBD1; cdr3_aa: ASSEYKGAQGQPQH
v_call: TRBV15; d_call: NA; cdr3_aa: ATSKEGARNTGELF
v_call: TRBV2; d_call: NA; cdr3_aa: ASSRDTNTEAF
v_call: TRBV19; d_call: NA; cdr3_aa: ASSIEAPRGSNQPQH
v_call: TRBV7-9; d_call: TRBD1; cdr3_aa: ASSSTGATEAF
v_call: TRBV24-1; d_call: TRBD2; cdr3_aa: ATSDLGTSGGDRQF
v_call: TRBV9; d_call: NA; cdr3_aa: ASSVETGWSLSGNEQF
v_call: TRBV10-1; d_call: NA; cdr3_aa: ASSVSRSPDTEAF
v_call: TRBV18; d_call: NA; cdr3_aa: ASSRGTTDTQY
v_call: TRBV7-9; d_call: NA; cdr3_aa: ASSSGTPNEKLF
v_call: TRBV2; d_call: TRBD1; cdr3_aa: ASSERANVGTGLY
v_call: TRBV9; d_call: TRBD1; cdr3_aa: ASSLGQGANYGYT
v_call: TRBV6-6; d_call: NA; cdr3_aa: ASSYASGRNTEAF
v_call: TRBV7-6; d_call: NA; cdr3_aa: ASSLDAGPETQY
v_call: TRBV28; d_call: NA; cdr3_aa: ASSLWETALNTGELF
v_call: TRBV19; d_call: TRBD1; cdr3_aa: ASSSRTGNTDTQY
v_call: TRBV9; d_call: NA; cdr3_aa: ASSPDSEAF
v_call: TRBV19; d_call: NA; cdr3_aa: ASTRNRQNTEAF
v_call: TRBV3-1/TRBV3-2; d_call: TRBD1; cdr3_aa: ASSAMTGGPPQH
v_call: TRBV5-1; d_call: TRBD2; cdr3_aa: ASSSRTSGSGELF
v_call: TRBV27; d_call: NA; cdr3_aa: ASSFDGVEQY
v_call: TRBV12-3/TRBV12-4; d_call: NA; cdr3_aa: ASSLDKQETQY
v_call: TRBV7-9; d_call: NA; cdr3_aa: ASSPLTSGIGTYEQY
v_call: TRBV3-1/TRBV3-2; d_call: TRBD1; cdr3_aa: ASSRTGESEAF
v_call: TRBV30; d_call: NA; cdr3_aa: ASAVRGLGGYT
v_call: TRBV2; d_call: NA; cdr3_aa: ASSALAWGGELF
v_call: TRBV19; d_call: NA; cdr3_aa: ASTSGQIFSGNTIY
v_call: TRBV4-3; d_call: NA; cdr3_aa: ASSPGENTEAF
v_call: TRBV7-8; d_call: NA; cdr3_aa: ASSSRDMNTEAF
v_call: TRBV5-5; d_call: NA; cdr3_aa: ASSTSGATGELF
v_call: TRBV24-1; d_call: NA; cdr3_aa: ATSETSAASSAGELF
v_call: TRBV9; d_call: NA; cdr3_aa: ASSAAGNYGYT
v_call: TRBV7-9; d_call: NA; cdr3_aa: ASTRRAGPETEAF
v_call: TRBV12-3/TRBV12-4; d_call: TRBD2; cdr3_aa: ASSLASGEQF
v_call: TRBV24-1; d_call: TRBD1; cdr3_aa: ATSGTGVKNTDTQY
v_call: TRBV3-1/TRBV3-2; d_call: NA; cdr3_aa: ASSQEWPGPTSSGNTIY